This TCR beta chain appears in the sequencing data of a study of response to subunit inactivated influenza vaccine. Per the germline V gene, CDR1 is LGHNA and CDR2 is YNFKEQ. Trimming stripped 2 bases from V and 5 bases from J, with 10 bases between. CDR3 size: 14 residues. MiXCR, applied by TCRdb to the RT-PCR reads, yields one record per CDR3 protein. Of 250,000 to 350,000 distinct CDR3 sequences listed, 20% to 25% are singletons. The V gene is TRBV4-2, the J gene TRBJ1-5; D is possibly TRBD1 (5 bases). Material: PBMCs from blood, obtained 21 months after vaccination. This TCR came from a man aged 45 to 75 who received an inactivated influenza vaccine. CDR3 in amino acids: CASSQLGQDQPQHF. The CDR3 DNA follows: TGTGCCAGCAGCCAACTGGGGCAGGATCAGCCCCAGCATTTT.